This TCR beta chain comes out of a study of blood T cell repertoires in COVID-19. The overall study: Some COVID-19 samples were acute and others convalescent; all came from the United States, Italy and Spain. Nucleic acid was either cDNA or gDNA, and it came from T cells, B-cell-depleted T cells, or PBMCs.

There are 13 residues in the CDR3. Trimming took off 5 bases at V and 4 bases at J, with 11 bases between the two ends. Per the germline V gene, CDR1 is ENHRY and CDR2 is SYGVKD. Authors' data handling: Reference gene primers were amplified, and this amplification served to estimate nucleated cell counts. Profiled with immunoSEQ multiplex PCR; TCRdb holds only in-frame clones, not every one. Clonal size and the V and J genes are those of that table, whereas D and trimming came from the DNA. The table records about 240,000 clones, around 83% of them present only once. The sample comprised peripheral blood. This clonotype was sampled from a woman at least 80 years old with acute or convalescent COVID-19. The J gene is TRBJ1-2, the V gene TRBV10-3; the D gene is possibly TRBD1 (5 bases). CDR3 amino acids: CAISTQGTYGYTF. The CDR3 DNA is TGTGCCATCAGTACTCAGGGAACCTATGGCTACACCTTC.